This TCR beta chain was identified during a study of OX40 agonist ivuxolimab in advanced cancers. Only in-frame clones appear in the TCRdb table, and some are missing; sequencing was by immunoSEQ multiplex PCR. The data hold some 90,000 clones, with roughly 92% observed a single time. This sequence originates from an adult with an advanced solid tumor such as melanoma, head and neck, liver or kidney cancer. This material consisted of CD4+ or CD8+ T cells sorted from blood, taken in a trial of the OX40 agonist ivuxolimab.

CDR3 in amino acids: CASSRVPYNEQFF. CDR3 sequence (DNA): TGCGCCAGCAGCCGTGTCCCCTACAATGAGCAGTTCTTC. The V gene is TRBV4-1, the J gene TRBJ2-1, with D uncertain. From germline, CDR1 is MGHRA and CDR2 YSYEKL. Deletions cut 4 bases from V and 2 bases from J, with 6 bases between. The CDR3 has 13 residues.